The table lists the clone carrying this T cell receptor beta chain with a few counts. This record comes from a study of blood T cell repertoires in COVID-19. Study overall: The analysed material was cDNA or gDNA that came from T cells, B-cell-depleted T cells, or PBMCs.

The V and J ends lost 2 bases and 2 bases respectively, with 12 bases between them. The germline CDR1 and CDR2 sequences are MNHEY and SVGEGT. The CDR3 loop spans 15 amino acids. The method was immunoSEQ multiplex PCR; TCRdb's version includes in-frame clones alone and lacks a portion of them. The sample has about 150,000 clones; around nine tenths are singletons. This chain links TRBV6-2 or TRBV6-3 with TRBJ1-2; no clear D. The sample consisted of peripheral blood. This sequence was found in a human donor in a cohort sampled during active COVID-19. The CDR3 DNA follows: TGTGCCAGCAGTTACCCCCTTTCGGGAAACTATGGCTACACCTTC. The encoded protein is CASSYPLSGNYGYTF.